The next 8 T cell receptor beta chains were all read from a single sample in a study of CD8+CD57+ T cells in acquired aplastic anemia. All patients picked for sequencing had shown, by flow cytometry, an expansion of CD8+CD57+ cells. Both TCR beta VDJ combination and CDR3 sequence profiling were carried out. Genomic DNA was the template for this profiling. TCRdb reprocessed the reads via MiXCR and lists one record per CDR3 protein. The repertoire holds approximately 80,000 distinct CDR3 sequences, with about three quarters as singletons. Sequencing was performed on sorted CD4+, CD8+, or CD8+CD57+ T cells (not recorded which) from PBMCs. The receptor source for this set is a human donor with aplastic anemia.

This clonotype was detected only a few times. The V call is TRBV27, the J call TRBJ2-7; D call uncertain. With 0 bases removed from V and 5 bases from J, the gap between germline ends came to 5 bases. This CDR3 contains 12 residues. Per the germline V gene, CDR1 is MNHEY and CDR2 is SMNVEV (reference sequence). CDR3 sequence: CASSLSVNEQYF. The CDR3 DNA follows: TGTGCCAGCAGTTTATCGGTCAACGAGCAGTACTTC.

V usage is TRBV20-1 and J usage is TRBJ2-3; weak D call: TRBD2 (5 bases). Germline-derived CDR1 and CDR2 are DFQATT and SNEGSKA (reference sequence). V lost 5 bases and J lost 3, with 21 bases in between. The CDR3 is 16 amino acids. The CDR3 sequence: CSAGRSSAFLTDTQYF. The CDR3 DNA reads as TGCAGTGCTGGCCGAAGTAGCGCCTTCTTGACAGATACGCAGTATTTT.

The chain carries TRBV10-3 and TRBJ1-2; D perhaps matches TRBD1 (5 bases). With 4 bases removed from V and 6 bases from J, the gap between germline ends came to 9 bases. The CDR3 is made up of 12 amino acids. The germline gives CDR1 ENHRY, CDR2 SYGVKD. Here the CDR3 DNA reads TGTGCCATCAGTGGACAGAAAGATGGCTACACCTTC. It codes for CAISGQKDGYTF.

This chain links TRBV5-4 with TRBJ2-3, with D perhaps matching TRBD2 (6 bases). The CDR3 extends over 14 amino acids. CDR1 is SGHNT, CDR2 YYREEE, per germline (reference sequence). Deletions cut 5 bases from V and 0 bases from J, with 10 bases between. The CDR3 DNA reads TGTGCCAGCAGGGAGCGGGCTAGCACAGATACGCAGTATTTT. Translated, it gives CASRERASTDTQYF.

This clonotype has at least ten counts. DNA of the CDR3: TGTGCCAGTAGTATAAGTTTGGGGGGCTCATATCAGCCCCAGCATTTT. It encodes CASSISLGGSYQPQHF. The chain couples TRBV19 to TRBJ1-5; D might be TRBD1 (6 bases). CDR1 and CDR2 from the germline V gene are LNHDA and SQIVND (reference sequence). Trimming took off 2 bases at V and 5 bases at J, with 16 bases between the two ends. There are 16 residues in the CDR3.

This clonotype occurred many times. V gene TRBV6-1 combines with J gene TRBJ2-1, with TRBD2 identical over 7 bases. The V and J ends lost 7 bases and 5 bases, in that order; junction bases with no gene match: 14. The CDR3 has 16 residues. In germline, CDR1 is MNHNS, CDR2 SASEGT. CDR3 amino acids: CASKPSWASGNNEQFF. In DNA, the CDR3 is TGTGCCAGCAAGCCTTCTTGGGCTAGCGGAAACAATGAGCAGTTCTTC.

This rearrangement joins TRBV7-2 to TRBJ2-5; D gene ambiguous. The CDR3 contains 14 residues. V lost 4 bases, J lost 1 base, and 10 bases lay in between. Germline V CDR1 and CDR2: SGHTA, FQGNSA. DNA for the CDR3: TGTGCCAGCAGCTCCCCTAGGGTCCAAGAGACCCAGTACTTC. It codes for CASSSPRVQETQYF.

This clonotype was detected a few times. The gene calls are TRBV29-1 and TRBJ2-5, with 8 bases fitting TRBD2. The CDR3 is 11 amino acids. CDR1 and CDR2 from the germline V gene are SQVTM and ANQGSEA. Trimming took 5 bases from V and 5 from J; bases not matched to a gene: 1. In DNA form, the CDR3 reads TGCAGCGTTACGGGAGGGGAGACCCAGTACTTC. This codes for CSVTGGETQYF.